A selection of T cell receptor beta chains follows, all from one sample in a study of regulatory T cells in long-lasting Graves disease. MiXCR, applied by TCRdb to the multiplex PCR reads, yields one record per CDR3 protein. Seen here are 400,000 to 500,000 distinct CDR3 sequences, 20% to 25% observed once, and the top ten hold less than 9%. The sample here was peripheral blood mononuclear cells (PBMCs), taken when the disease was refractory, from a patient treated with antithyroid drugs. Source of these receptors: a female donor with Graves disease. Each CDR3 is given with its conserved first and last residue. A D gene is named only where the DNA matches it firmly. Some rows mark clone size as missing; the rest say once, few, many or name a class of expanded clone.

TRBD2	TRBJ2-7	few	TRBV30	CAWNTGTSSEQYF	TGTGCCTGGAATACCGGGACTAGCAGCGAGCAGTACTTC
NA	TRBJ1-3	many	TRBV2	CASAPGAYGNTIYF	TGTGCCAGTGCACCTGGGGCATATGGAAACACCATATATTTT
TRBD1	TRBJ1-5	few	TRBV7-3	CASSIETGAGQPQHF	TGTGCCAGCAGCATTGAGACAGGGGCGGGTCAGCCCCAGCATTTT
NA	TRBJ1-4	many	TRBV7-2	CASSPRSLYGATNEKLFF	TGTGCCAGCAGCCCGCGCAGCCTATACGGTGCAACTAATGAAAAACTGTTTTTT
NA	TRBJ1-2	many	TRBV28	CASKGRGNGYTF	TGTGCCAGCAAGGGGAGGGGGAATGGCTACACCTTC
NA	TRBJ2-5	many	TRBV28	CASTQLPGETQYF	TGTGCCAGCACCCAACTCCCCGGGGAGACCCAGTACTTC
NA	TRBJ1-6	few	TRBV7-9	CASSETGDSPLHF	TGTGCCAGCAGCGAGACGGGGGATTCACCCCTCCACTTT
NA	TRBJ2-5	NA	TRBV13	CASSASGFYDLSVAEETQYF	TGTGCCAGCAGCGCCTCGGGGTTTTATGATTTATCTGTTGCCGAAGAGACCCAGTACTTC
NA	TRBJ2-2	NA	TRBV6-1	CASIDGGSNTGELFF	TGTGCCAGCATCGACGGGGGCTCGAACACCGGGGAGCTGTTTTTT
NA	TRBJ1-4	many	TRBV28	CASSSVRGSEKLFF	TGTGCCAGCAGTTCCGTCCGGGGATCTGAAAAACTGTTTTTT
TRBD2	TRBJ2-7	many	TRBV27	CASSLLGAGGDEQYF	TGTGCCAGCAGTTTATTGGGGGCGGGAGGAGATGAGCAGTACTTC
TRBD1	TRBJ1-2	many	TRBV5-5	CASSLDPGTVYGYTF	TGTGCCAGCAGCTTGGACCCCGGGACAGTCTATGGCTACACCTTC
NA	TRBJ1-3	few	TRBV5-1	CASQVGIGNTVYF	NA
NA	TRBJ2-5	many	TRBV12-3/TRBV12-4	CASSLGWRYQETQYF	TGTGCCAGCAGTTTGGGGTGGCGGTACCAAGAGACCCAGTACTTC
TRBD1	TRBJ1-5	many	TRBV20-1	CSARVGQGNNQPQHF	TGCAGTGCTAGAGTGGGACAGGGCAATAATCAGCCCCAGCATTTT
TRBD2	TRBJ2-5	NA	TRBV5-1	CASSLRQGAGLAGAPQETQYF	TGCGCCAGCAGCTTGAGGCAGGGGGCCGGACTAGCGGGGGCTCCCCAAGAGACCCAGTACTTC
NA	TRBJ2-7	many	TRBV11-2	CASSLLRSSYEQYF	TGTGCCAGCAGCTTACTCAGGAGCTCCTACGAGCAGTACTTC
NA	TRBJ2-7	many	TRBV6-2/TRBV6-3	CASSSPRDGAYEQYF	TGTGCCAGCAGCTCGCCACGGGACGGGGCCTACGAGCAGTACTTC
TRBD2	TRBJ2-5	many	TRBV28	CASSRLSGGGEETQYF	TGTGCCAGCAGTCGGCTTAGCGGGGGGGGGGAAGAGACCCAGTACTTC
NA	TRBJ1-6	NA	TRBV4-1	CASRIGLGEKANSPLHF	TGCGCCAGCAGAATTGGTCTCGGGGAGAAGGCTAATTCACCCCTCCACTTT
NA	TRBJ1-2	NA	TRBV3-1	CASRTGWGGYTF	TGTGCCAGCAGGACAGGTTGGGGAGGCTACACCTTC
NA	TRBJ1-6	NA	TRBV19	CASGNSPLHF	TGTGCCAGTGGTAATTCACCCCTCCACTTT
TRBD2	TRBJ2-2	NA	TRBV7-8	CASSLFAGGLSGELFF	TGTGCCAGCAGCTTGTTTGCGGGGGGGCTTAGCGGGGAGCTGTTTTTT
NA	TRBJ1-4	many	TRBV28	CASSLYPVPNEKLFF	TGTGCCAGCAGTTTATACCCAGTCCCTAATGAAAAACTGTTTTTT
NA	TRBJ1-5	many	TRBV12-3/TRBV12-4	CASSLRISNQPQHF	TGTGCCAGCAGTTTAAGGATAAGCAATCAGCCCCAGCATTTT
NA	TRBJ1-4	NA	TRBV6-1	CASSESPLGEKLFF	TGTGCCAGCAGTGAATCTCCGTTGGGTGAAAAACTGTTTTTT
TRBD1	TRBJ1-1	many	TRBV29-1	CSVGQGLATEAFF	TGCAGCGTAGGACAGGGCTTGGCCACTGAAGCTTTCTTT
TRBD2	TRBJ2-2	NA	TRBV20-1	CSARDLAGEARVGELFF	TGCAGTGCTAGAGATTTAGCGGGAGAAGCTCGTGTCGGGGAGCTGTTTTTT
NA	TRBJ1-6	many	TRBV7-2	CASSLGGTANSPLHF	TGTGCCAGCAGCTTAGGGGGGACTGCAAATTCACCCCTCCACTTT
NA	TRBJ2-7	many	TRBV6-1	CASSLGRTGGSYEQYF	TGTGCCAGCAGCCTAGGACGGACGGGCGGTTCCTACGAGCAGTACTTC
NA	TRBJ2-7	NA	TRBV30	CAWSVGRVYSYEQYF	TGTGCCTGGAGTGTAGGGCGGGTATACTCCTACGAGCAGTACTTC
TRBD1	TRBJ1-3	many	TRBV5-5	CASSMGQGVGNTIYF	TGTGCCAGCAGCATGGGACAGGGGGTAGGAAACACCATATATTTT
NA	TRBJ2-7	many	TRBV3-1	CASSQEGRSLVF	TGTGCCAGCAGCCAAGAGGGGCGGAGCCTTGTCTTC
TRBD1	TRBJ1-2	few	TRBV5-1	CASSSPNQGAGRGYTF	TGCGCCAGCAGCTCGCCTAACCAGGGGGCCGGGCGGGGCTACACCTTC
NA	TRBJ2-7	NA	TRBV7-2	CASSFSGVGYEQYF	TGTGCCAGCAGCTTTTCCGGGGTCGGTTACGAGCAGTACTTC
TRBD1	TRBJ1-2	NA	TRBV6-5	CASSYSGQGPLNYGYTF	TGTGCCAGCAGTTACTCGGGACAGGGGCCGCTTAACTATGGCTACACCTTC
NA	TRBJ1-1	NA	TRBV30	CAWSVWGAEAFF	TGTGCCTGGAGTGTTTGGGGGGCTGAAGCTTTCTTT
NA	TRBJ2-2	NA	TRBV2	CASSEEVWGELFF	TGTGCCAGCAGTGAAGAAGTCTGGGGGGAGCTGTTTTTT
TRBD1	TRBJ1-1	NA	TRBV4-3	CASSQGRGPGTEAFF	TGCGCCAGCAGCCAGGGCAGGGGGCCGGGGACTGAAGCTTTCTTT
NA	TRBJ2-7	many	TRBV6-1	CASSEWAGRSYEQYF	TGTGCCAGCAGTGAATGGGCAGGCAGGAGCTACGAGCAGTACTTC
NA	TRBJ2-2	many	TRBV11-3	CASSLDRSLNTGELFF	TGTGCCAGCAGCTTAGACAGGTCATTGAACACCGGGGAGCTGTTTTTT
NA	TRBJ2-6	NA	TRBV7-9	CASSSLLDGTGAGANVLTF	TGTGCCAGCAGCTCATTGTTAGATGGGACCGGGGCTGGGGCCAACGTCCTGACTTTC
NA	TRBJ2-1	NA	TRBV11-2	CASSRSPADTEQFF	TGTGCCAGCAGCCGGTCCCCTGCGGACACCGAGCAGTTCTTC
NA	TRBJ1-2	many	TRBV6-2/TRBV6-3	CASSPFLIYGYTF	TGTGCCAGCAGTCCCTTCTTAATCTATGGCTACACCTTC
NA	TRBJ1-4	few	TRBV19	CASSIQGEKLFF	TGTGCCAGTAGTATACAGGGTGAAAAACTGTTTTTT
NA	TRBJ1-5	few	TRBV6-5	CASSYSPGQPQHF	TGTGCCAGCAGTTACAGCCCCGGGCAGCCCCAGCATTTT